What follows are 20 T cell receptor beta chains derived from one specimen sequenced in a study of blood T cell repertoires in COVID-19. The assay was immunoSEQ multiplex PCR, and TCRdb's table has in-frame clones only and misses some. The sample records approximately 150,000 clones, around 90% being singletons. What was sequenced was peripheral blood. These receptors all stem from a human donor with COVID-19, enrolled during active disease. The donor label of this sample is uncertain.

This chain links TRBV12-3 or TRBV12-4 with TRBJ1-6; no clear D. The CDR3 consists of 13 residues. Trimming pared 1 base from V and 13 bases from J, leaving 11 bases between. CDR3 bases: TGTGCCAGCAGTTTAGAGGGAGGGAACCCCCTCCACTTT. This gives the protein CASSLEGGNPLHF.

The CDR3 here is CASSLGVQGAISYTF. The CDR3 DNA sequence: TGTGCCAGCAGCTTGGGCGTTCAGGGGGCAATAAGCTACACCTTC. This rearrangement joins TRBV5-6 to TRBJ1-2, with 8 bases aligning to TRBD1. The CDR3 is 15 amino acids. Trimming removed 0 bases from V and 9 bases from J; junction bases left unmatched: 10. The germline V gene has CDR1 SGHDT and CDR2 YYEEEE.

V gene TRBV6-5 combines with J gene TRBJ2-1, with 9 bases matching TRBD2. The V and J ends lost 10 bases and 0 bases, in that order; junction bases with no gene match: 7. Germline loops: CDR1 MNHEY, CDR2 SVGAGI. The length of the CDR3 is 15 residues. The CDR3 sequence is CATASGAGSYNEQFF. As DNA, the CDR3 is TGTGCCACCGCTAGCGGGGCAGGCTCCTACAATGAGCAGTTCTTC.

The chain recombines TRBV10-3 with TRBJ2-7; 9 nucleotides line up with TRBD1. V was pared by 10 bases and J by 3 bases, with 4 bases of the junction left unmatched. The CDR3 totals 12 residues. Per the germline V gene, CDR1 is ENHRY and CDR2 is SYGVKD. This CDR3 reads CATRTGDYEQYF. CDR3 DNA: TGTGCCACTAGGACAGGGGACTACGAGCAGTACTTC.

The chain combines TRBV6-6 with TRBJ1-2, with 10 bases lining up with TRBD1. This CDR3 region has 16 residues. Germline loops: CDR1 MNHNY, CDR2 SVGAGI (reference sequence). With V trimmed by 2 bases and J by 4 bases, 7 bases remained unmatched. CDR3 nucleotides: TGTGCCAGCAGTTACGGGGGGGACAGGGGTACCTATGGCTACACCTTC. It codes for CASSYGGDRGTYGYTF.

The chain has TRBV3-1 (or the pseudogene TRBV3-2) and TRBJ1-2; 8 nucleotides line up with TRBD1. Germline assignment: CDR1 LGHDT and CDR2 YNNKEL (reference sequence). Trimming at V came to 0 bases and at J to 4 bases, leaving 7 bases not matched to a gene. The CDR3 spans 16 residues. CDR3 DNA: TGTGCCAGCAGCCAAGATTGGCAGGGGGCGTTCTATGGCTACACCTTC. Encoded protein: CASSQDWQGAFYGYTF.

This rearrangement joins TRBV11-2 to TRBJ2-7; a possible D gene is TRBD1 (5 bases). CDR1 is SGHAT, CDR2 FQNNGV, per germline. V was trimmed by 5 bases and J by 0 bases, leaving 11 bases between them. CDR3 length: 14 amino acids. In nucleotides, the CDR3 is TGTGCCAGCAGCATCTCGACAGCCTCCTACGAGCAGTACTTC. Its protein product is CASSISTASYEQYF.

CDR3 loop: CASSAAGALNYGYTF. CDR3 sequence (DNA): TGTGCCAGCAGCGCCGCGGGGGCCCTTAACTATGGCTACACCTTC. The rearrangement uses TRBV9 and TRBJ1-2, with a tentative D call TRBD1 (6 bases). Per germline, CDR1 SGDLS and CDR2 YYNGEE. The V end was cut by 3 bases, the J end by 1 base, with 13 bases between. This CDR3 spans 15 amino acids.

The CDR3 protein is CAGGEGRDNQPQHF. CDR3 DNA: TGTGCCGGGGGTGAAGGACGGGATAATCAGCCCCAGCATTTT. The J gene is TRBJ1-5, the V gene TRBV2; tentative D call: TRBD1 (5 bases). This CDR3 region has 14 residues. Germline values: CDR1 SNHLY, CDR2 FYNNEI. V shed 11 bases and J shed 4 bases, with 18 bases lying between them.

The rearrangement uses TRBV5-4 and TRBJ1-6; 8 bases align to TRBD1. In germline, CDR1 is SGHNT, CDR2 YYREEE (reference sequence). The CDR3 loop spans 16 amino acids. V shed 4 bases, J shed 7 bases, and the junction held 10 bases outside the gene matches. The DNA of the CDR3 is TGTGCCAGCAGCAAAGGACAGGGAGTAGTAAATTCACCCCTCCACTTT. Its protein is CASSKGQGVVNSPLHF.

The V gene is TRBV3-1 (or the pseudogene TRBV3-2), the J gene TRBJ2-7; D is possibly TRBD2 (6 bases). Germline V gene sequence: CDR1 LGHDT, CDR2 YNNKEL (reference sequence). V lost 3 bases and J 7 bases, leaving 7 bases between the germline ends. The CDR3 spans 11 residues. The chain's CDR3 is CASSHRGEQYF. The CDR3 DNA sequence: TGTGCCAGCAGCCATCGGGGGGAGCAGTACTTC.

This clone was detected only a few times. The gene calls are TRBV6-5 and TRBJ1-2; D is perhaps TRBD1 (6 bases). Germline V gene lookup returns CDR1 MNHEY and CDR2 SVGAGI. V lost 5 bases and J lost 4, with 11 bases in between. CDR3 length: 13 residues. CDR3 sequence: CASSPTGPYGYTF. The CDR3 DNA follows: TGTGCCAGCAGTCCCACAGGGCCCTATGGCTACACCTTC.

The V and J genes are TRBV2 and TRBJ2-2; D possibly corresponds to TRBD2 (5 bases). Germline V gene lookup returns CDR1 SNHLY and CDR2 FYNNEI. V dropped 6 bases and J dropped 1 base, with 15 bases sitting between them. This CDR3 is 16 amino acids long. As DNA, the CDR3 is TGTGCCAGCAGCCTCACTAGGCTAGAGAACACCGGGGAGCTGTTTTTT. Its translation: CASSLTRLENTGELFF.

Worth noting for this clone: In the same sample, other DNA sequences code for this CDR3. The CDR3 loop reads CASSSGQIQETQYF. In nucleotides, the CDR3 is TGTGCCAGCAGCTCCGGACAGATCCAAGAGACCCAGTACTTC. The rearrangement links TRBV7-2 to TRBJ2-5; D perhaps matches TRBD1 (6 bases). The CDR3 spans 14 residues. The V gene's germline CDR1 is SGHTA and CDR2 FQGNSA. V was trimmed by 4 bases and J by 1 base, leaving 10 bases between them.

The chain has TRBV6-5 and TRBJ1-2, with D maybe TRBD1 (6 bases). Trimming stripped 6 bases from V and 5 bases from J, with 19 bases between. Germline V gene data show CDR1 as MNHEY and CDR2 as SVGAGI. The CDR3 is 15 amino acids. The CDR3 region is CASSPPQDRGYGYTF. The CDR3 nucleotides are TGTGCCAGCAGCCCCCCCCAGGACAGAGGATATGGCTACACCTTC.

The V gene is TRBV5-1, the J gene TRBJ2-3; possible D gene TRBD2, 6 bases. This CDR3 is 13 amino acids long. The V gene lost 2 bases and the J gene lost 3 bases, with 7 bases spanning the gap. Germline V lookup: CDR1 SGHRS, CDR2 YFSETQ. This CDR3 is CASSLGGTDTQYF. The CDR3 DNA sequence: TGCGCCAGCAGCTTAGGAGGGACAGATACGCAGTATTTT.

On this clone itself: A junction end diverges from the germline sequence, so it may reflect a read error. The genes are TRBV6-1 and TRBJ2-7; the D gene is possibly TRBD1 (6 bases). CDR3 length: 15 residues. Germline V gene sequence: CDR1 MNHNS, CDR2 SASEGT. The CDR3 loop reads CASREGDKMTYEQYF. The CDR3 nucleotides are TGTGCCAGCAGGGAAGGGGACAAGATGACCTACGAGCAGTACTTC.

The V call is TRBV5-4, the J call TRBJ2-3; a weak D match, TRBD1 (6 bases). The CDR3 totals 15 residues. V lost 3 bases to trimming and J lost 6 bases, with 17 bases between them. CDR1 and CDR2 (germline): SGHNT, YYREEE (reference sequence). The CDR3 DNA sequence: TGTGCCAGCAGCTCGACAGGTGGCCCGGCTGATACGCAGTATTTT. Protein product: CASSSTGGPADTQYF.

This chain uses TRBV6-5 with TRBJ1-1; D is ambiguous. The length of the CDR3 is 11 residues. Per the germline V gene, CDR1 is MNHEY and CDR2 is SVGAGI. With 6 bases removed from V and 1 base from J, the gap between germline ends came to 3 bases. The CDR3 DNA reads as TGTGCCAGCAGGCGGAACACTGAAGCTTTCTTT. This gives the protein CASRRNTEAFF.

The V and J genes are TRBV19 and TRBJ1-5; D might be TRBD1 (6 bases). The ends were cut back, 6 bases at V and 4 bases at J, with 16 bases in the middle. CDR3 length: 15 amino acids. Looked up from germline, CDR1 is LNHDA and CDR2 is SQIVND (reference sequence). The CDR3 DNA is TGTGCCAGTAGCCTCGGAGGACAGATTAATCAGCCCCAGCATTTT. Translated: CASSLGGQINQPQHF.